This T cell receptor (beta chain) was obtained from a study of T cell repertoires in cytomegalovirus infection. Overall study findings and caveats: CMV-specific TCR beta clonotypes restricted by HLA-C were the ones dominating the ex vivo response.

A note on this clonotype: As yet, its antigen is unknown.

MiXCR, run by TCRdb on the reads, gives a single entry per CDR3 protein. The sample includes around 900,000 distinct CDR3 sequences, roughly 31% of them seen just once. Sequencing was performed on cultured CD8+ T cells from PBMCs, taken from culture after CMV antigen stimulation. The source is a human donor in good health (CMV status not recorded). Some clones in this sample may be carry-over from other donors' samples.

The CDR3 reads CASSQAGGIMGAGQGEATNEKLFF. The CDR3 nucleotides read TGTGCCAGCAGCCAAGCGGGGGGGATAATGGGAGCGGGACAGGGGGAAGCAACTAATGAAAAACTGTTTTTT. The rearrangement uses TRBV3-1 and TRBJ1-4, with 11 bases identical to TRBD1. The J segment lost 0 bases and the V segment lost 1 base, leaving 22 bases of the junction unmatched. The CDR3 has 24 residues. The germline V gene encodes CDR1 LGHDT and CDR2 YNNKEL (reference sequence).